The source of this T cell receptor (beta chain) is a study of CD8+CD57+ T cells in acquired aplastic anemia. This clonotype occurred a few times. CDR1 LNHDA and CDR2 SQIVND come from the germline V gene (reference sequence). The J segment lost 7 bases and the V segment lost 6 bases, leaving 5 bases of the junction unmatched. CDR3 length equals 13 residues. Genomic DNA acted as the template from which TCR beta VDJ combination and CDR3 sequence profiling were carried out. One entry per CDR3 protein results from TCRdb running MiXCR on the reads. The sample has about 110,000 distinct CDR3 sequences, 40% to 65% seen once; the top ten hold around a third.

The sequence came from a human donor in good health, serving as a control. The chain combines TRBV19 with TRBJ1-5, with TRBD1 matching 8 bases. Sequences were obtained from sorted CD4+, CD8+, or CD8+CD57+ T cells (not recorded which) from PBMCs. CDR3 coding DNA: TGTGCCAGTAGCCTCAGGGGGCAACAGCCCCAGCATTTT. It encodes CASSLRGQQPQHF.